This T cell receptor (beta chain) originates from a study of OX40 agonist ivuxolimab in advanced cancers. Study-level information: Partial responses occurred in Three dose-escalation patients, one with hepatocellular carcinoma and two with cutaneous melanoma.

The study, taken as a whole, reports: Among patients with partial responses at 0.1-3.0 mg/kg, clonal expansion was among the lowest. The mean number of expanded clones was higher in CD8+ T cells than in CD4+.

With regard to this clone: The antigen is undetermined.

Baseline was the first blood sampling point, followed by cycle 4 day 1 and cycle 7 day 1. Profiled with immunoSEQ multiplex PCR; TCRdb holds only in-frame clones, not every one. The data hold more than 80,000 clones, with about 90% observed a single time. In germline, CDR1 is KGHSH, CDR2 LQKENI. Trimming cost V 1 base and J 1 base, with 4 bases left between them. CDR3 size: 13 residues. This TCR was recovered from an adult with an advanced solid tumor such as melanoma, head and neck, liver or kidney cancer. The chain employs TRBV18 and TRBJ1-1; D is unresolved. The sequences come from CD4+ or CD8+ T cells sorted from blood, collected in a trial of the OX40 agonist ivuxolimab. CDR3 nucleotides: TGTGCCAGCTCACCACGAAAGAACACTGAAGCTTTCTTT. As protein: CASSPRKNTEAFF.